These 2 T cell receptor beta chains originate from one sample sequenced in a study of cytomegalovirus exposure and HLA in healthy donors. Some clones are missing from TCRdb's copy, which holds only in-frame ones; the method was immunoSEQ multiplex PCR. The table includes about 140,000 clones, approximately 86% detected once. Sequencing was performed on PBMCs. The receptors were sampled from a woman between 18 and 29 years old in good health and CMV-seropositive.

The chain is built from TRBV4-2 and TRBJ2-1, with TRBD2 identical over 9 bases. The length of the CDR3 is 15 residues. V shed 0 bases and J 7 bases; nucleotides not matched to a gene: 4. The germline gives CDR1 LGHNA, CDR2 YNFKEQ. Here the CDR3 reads CASSQDSGGYNEQFF. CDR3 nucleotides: TGTGCCAGCAGCCAAGATAGCGGGGGTTATAATGAGCAGTTCTTC.

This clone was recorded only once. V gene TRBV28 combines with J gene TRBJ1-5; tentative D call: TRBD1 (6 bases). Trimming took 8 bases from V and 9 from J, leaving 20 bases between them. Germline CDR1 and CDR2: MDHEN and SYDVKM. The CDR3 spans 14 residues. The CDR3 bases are TGTGCCAGCCGCGTCCAGGGGCTGGGGAGGCCCCAGCATTTT. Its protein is CASRVQGLGRPQHF.